This T cell receptor (beta chain) was found in a study of technical replicates of blood from several donors. The data were produced by immunoSEQ multiplex PCR, yet TCRdb's version contains in-frame clones alone and is incomplete. The repertoire consists of approximately 73,000 clones, with 85% to 95% occurring once and the leading ten covering 0.25%. There are 15 residues in the CDR3. V trimming: 5 bases; J trimming: 3 bases; junction bases outside the gene matches: 7. In germline, CDR1 is WSHSY, CDR2 SAAADI. The TCR comes from a human donor in good health. The V and J genes are TRBV10-2 and TRBJ1-5, with 7 bases identical to TRBD1. The sequencing sample was made of T cells isolated from PBMCs. The CDR3 DNA reads TGCGCCAGCAGTCCAACAGGGGAGGCCAATCAGCCCCAGCATTTT. Encoded protein: CASSPTGEANQPQHF.